Listed below are T cell receptor beta chains from one sample, sequenced in a study of blood T cell repertoires in COVID-19. Libraries were prepared by immunoSEQ multiplex PCR; TCRdb keeps only in-frame clonotypes and omits some of them. The sample includes a few hundred thousand clones, approximately 84% of them seen just once. What was sequenced was PBMCs or T cells enriched from blood (not recorded which). These receptors all come from a woman aged 30 to 39 who had recovered from COVID-19. CDR3s include the opening cysteine and the closing phenylalanine or tryptophan. A D gene is named only where the DNA matches it firmly. Clone size is shown for a subset of rows, as once, few, many or a class of expanded clone.

>TRBJ2-7|-|TRBD1|TRBV12-3/TRBV12-4
TGTGCCAGTAGCCGGGACAGGGCCTACGAGCAGTACTTC
CASSRDRAYEQYF
>TRBJ2-3|-|TRBD2|TRBV12-3/TRBV12-4
TGTGCCAGCACCCCCATTCGGGGGGGCGCGCAGTATTTT
CASTPIRGGAQYF
>TRBJ2-7|once|-|TRBV2
TGTGCCAGCAGAGACAGAGAGGCGAAGTCTTTCTACGAGCAGTACTTC
CASRDREAKSFYEQYF
>TRBJ2-7|once|-|TRBV2
TGTGCCAGCAGCCCCCGTGGCAGAAACTCCTACGAGCAGTACTTC
CASSPRGRNSYEQYF
>TRBJ2-1|-|-|TRBV11-2
TGTGCCAGCAGCTCCACGGGGGGCACCTACAATGAGCAGTTCTTC
CASSSTGGTYNEQFF
>TRBJ1-3|-|TRBD1|TRBV24-1
TGTGCCACCAGTGGGACGGGACAGGGAAACACCATATATTTT
CATSGTGQGNTIYF
>TRBJ2-3|-|TRBD2|TRBV5-1
TGCGCCAGCAGCTTGGACGCGGGGGTACCCACAGATACGCAGTATTTT
CASSLDAGVPTDTQYF
>TRBJ2-7|-|TRBD1|TRBV2
TGTGCCAGCAGTGATGGGACAGGGGACGAGCAGTACTTC
CASSDGTGDEQYF
>TRBJ2-3|-|TRBD2|TRBV6-5
TGTGCCAGCAGTAAGCGGGGGGGAAGCACAGATACGCAGTATTTT
CASSKRGGSTDTQYF
>TRBJ1-6|-|-|TRBV18
TGTGCCAGCTCACCACGGCGGGACGTCGATAATTCACCCCTCCACTTT
CASSPRRDVDNSPLHF
>TRBJ2-3|-|-|TRBV24-1
TGTGCCACCAGTGCAGGGGATACGCAGTATTTT
CATSAGDTQYF
>TRBJ2-2|-|TRBD2|TRBV5-1
TGCGCCAGCAGCTTGTCGCGCGGGGGGGCCAACACCGGGGAGCTGTTTTTT
CASSLSRGGANTGELFF
>TRBJ1-1|-|TRBD1|TRBV5-1
TGCGCCAGCAGCTTGGGAGGGACAGGGATGGTGTACACTGAAGCTTTCTTT
CASSLGGTGMVYTEAFF
>TRBJ2-7|-|-|TRBV11-2
TGTGCCAGCAGCTTAGATCCCCGGCAGGGCAAGACCTACGAGCAGTACTTC
CASSLDPRQGKTYEQYF
>TRBJ1-3|-|-|TRBV2
TGTGCCAGCAGTGAGCAGGGTAGCTCTGGAAACACCATATATTTT
CASSEQGSSGNTIYF
>TRBJ2-7|many|-|TRBV3-1/TRBV3-2
TGTGCCAGCAGCCGAGGCGCCTCGCTTTCCTACGAGCAGTACTTC
CASSRGASLSYEQYF
>TRBJ2-3|-|-|TRBV5-6
TGTGCCAGCAGCTCGGAGGTCCTAGGCCACGATACGCAGTATTTT
CASSSEVLGHDTQYF
>TRBJ1-5|few|TRBD1|TRBV28
TGTGCCAGCAGTCCCGACAGGGGGCTCGGTCAGCCCCAGCATTTT
CASSPDRGLGQPQHF
>TRBJ2-2|-|TRBD2|TRBV7-8
TGTGCCATCACTGTATTTGGGGCCAGCGGGGTAGATTCTGGGACCGGGGAGCTGTTTTTT
CAITVFGASGVDSGTGELFF
>TRBJ1-6|-|TRBD1|TRBV7-2
TGTGCCAGCAGCTTCCTATGGGGACAGGTCTCCTATAATTCACCCCTCCACTTT
CASSFLWGQVSYNSPLHF
>TRBJ2-2|once|-|TRBV27
TGTGCCAGCAGTTCCCGGACAGTGCGTAACACCGGGGAGCTGTTTTTT
CASSSRTVRNTGELFF
>TRBJ1-5|-|-|TRBV24-1
TGTGCCACCAGTAGAGGGATGAGTCAGCCCCAGCATTTT
CATSRGMSQPQHF
>TRBJ1-4|-|-|TRBV28
TGTGCCAGCAGGTTAGAGATGGTGGAAAAACTGTTTTTT
CASRLEMVEKLFF
>TRBJ2-7|-|TRBD1|TRBV6-6
TGTGCCAGCAGCCTAAGCGATTTCCGGGACAGTTACGAGCAGTACTTC
CASSLSDFRDSYEQYF
>TRBJ2-2|-|TRBD1|TRBV4-2
TGTGCCAGCAGCCCCAGGACAGGCGGAACCGGGGAGCTGTTTTTT
CASSPRTGGTGELFF
>TRBJ1-2|once|-|TRBV29-1
TGCAGCGTCCACCTCTATCGGGGGACCCCTAGCTATGGCTACACCTTC
CSVHLYRGTPSYGYTF
>TRBJ1-5|few|-|TRBV2
TGTGCCAGCAGACTGGACACACTAAACAATCAGCCCCAGCATTTT
CASRLDTLNNQPQHF
>TRBJ2-7|-|-|TRBV9
TGTGCCAGCAGCGTAGGTTGGGACATCACCATCCACGAGCAGTACTTC
CASSVGWDITIHEQYF
>TRBJ2-2|once|TRBD1|TRBV11-3
TGTGCCAGCAGCTCCTGGACAGGGACGAGCACCGGGGAGCTGTTTTTT
CASSSWTGTSTGELFF
>TRBJ2-2|-|TRBD2|TRBV6-5
TGTGCCAGCAGTTTTAGACTAGCGGGCACCGGGGAGCTGTTTTTT
CASSFRLAGTGELFF
>TRBJ1-3|few|-|TRBV4-1
TGCGCCAGCAGCCAAGATTGGGGGGTTGGAAACACCATATATTTT
CASSQDWGVGNTIYF
>TRBJ2-7|-|-|TRBV7-6
TGTGCCAGCAGCCCGGAGACAGGTTCCTTTACCTACGAGCAGTACTTC
CASSPETGSFTYEQYF
>TRBJ1-5|-|TRBD1|TRBV27
TGTGCCAGCAGTTTAGATGGTGGGACAGGGGGAGGTCAGCCCCAGCATTTT
CASSLDGGTGGGQPQHF
>TRBJ2-7|-|TRBD1|TRBV7-2
TGTGCCAGCAGCCCCGACCGGACAGGATATACCTACGAGCAGTACTTC
CASSPDRTGYTYEQYF
>TRBJ1-6|-|TRBD1|TRBV19
TGTGCCAGTAGATACGACAGGGGTACTGATTCACCCCTCCACTTT
CASRYDRGTDSPLHF
>TRBJ1-5|-|-|TRBV10-3
TGTGCCATCAGTCCTTCTCAGGGGCCCGAGGAACCCCAGCATTTT
CAISPSQGPEEPQHF
>TRBJ1-3|-|-|TRBV28
TGTGCCAGCAGTCCACAGGTTGCCTCTGGAAACACCATATATTTT
CASSPQVASGNTIYF
>TRBJ2-7|-|-|TRBV12-3/TRBV12-4
TGTGCCAGCAGGGATGGAGGGGAGCAGTACTTC
CASRDGGEQYF
>TRBJ2-7|-|-|TRBV9
TGTGCCAGCAGCAAGGGAATAGGGGGTGACGAGCAGTACTTC
CASSKGIGGDEQYF
>TRBJ2-7|-|-|TRBV13
TGTGCCAGCAGCTTAGAGGGGAGGGGGGCCTACGAGCAGTACTTC
CASSLEGRGAYEQYF
>TRBJ2-4|-|-|TRBV4-1
TGCGCCAGCAGCCAAGGAGGGGGTAGACCGCCCAAAAACATTCAGTACTTC
CASSQGGGRPPKNIQYF
>TRBJ2-1|-|TRBD2|TRBV6-4
TGTGCCAGCAGTGAAACTAGCGGGGGGCCATGGAATGAGCAGTTCTTC
CASSETSGGPWNEQFF
>TRBJ1-3|few|TRBD1|TRBV7-2
TGTGCCAGCAGCGTAACCACAGGGGCCTCCAGGGGTGGAAACACCATATATTTT
CASSVTTGASRGGNTIYF
>TRBJ2-3|-|TRBD2|TRBV5-1
TGCGCCAGCAGCTTGTCGGCGGGGGGGAGGTCAGATACGCAGTATTTT
CASSLSAGGRSDTQYF
>TRBJ1-3|-|-|TRBV30
TGTGCCTGGAAAGCACTCGGAAACACCATATATTTT
CAWKALGNTIYF
>TRBJ2-3|-|TRBD1|TRBV7-8
TGTGCCAGCAGCCCAGGGGGCCGCACAGATACGCAGTATTTT
CASSPGGRTDTQYF
>TRBJ2-3|-|TRBD2|TRBV3-1/TRBV3-2
TGTGCCAGCAGCCAGTGGGGACTAGCGGGGGCTAGCACAGATACGCAGTATTTT
CASSQWGLAGASTDTQYF
>TRBJ1-2|-|TRBD1|TRBV6-5
TGTGCCAGCCGTTCAGGGGGCGCGGGCTACACCTTC
CASRSGGAGYTF
>TRBJ1-1|-|-|TRBV2
TGTGCCAGCAGTCCTGTCCCGGGTGGGACTGAAGCTTTCTTT
CASSPVPGGTEAFF
>TRBJ1-3|-|-|TRBV11-3
TGTGCCAGCAGCTTATGCGTCGTAAGCTCTGGAAACACCATATATTTT
CASSLCVVSSGNTIYF